These 21 T cell receptor beta chains originate from one sample sequenced in a study of blood T cell repertoires in COVID-19. Some clones are missing from TCRdb's copy, which holds only in-frame ones; the method was immunoSEQ multiplex PCR. This sample yields about 220,000 clones, of which around three quarters are seen a single time; 7% to 8.5% belongs to the top ten. The sequenced sample consisted of peripheral blood. The receptors were gathered from a woman in her 70s with acute or convalescent COVID-19.

The chain combines TRBV24-1 with TRBJ1-5; D might be TRBD1 (5 bases). The germline gives CDR1 KGHDR, CDR2 SFDVKD. Deletions cut 6 bases from V and 7 bases from J, with 15 bases between. The CDR3 extends over 14 amino acids. CDR3 in amino acids: CATSRPGVGQPQHF. The DNA of the CDR3 is TGTGCCACCAGTCGCCCGGGGGTCGGGCAGCCCCAGCATTTT.

CDR3 nucleotide sequence: TGTGCCAGCATTCAGCTGGAGGCGCGCGAGCAGTACGTC. Translation: CASIQLEAREQYV. The chain is built from TRBV27 and TRBJ2-7; maybe TRBD2 (5 bases). The CDR3 covers 13 residues. V lost 7 bases and J 6 bases, leaving 16 bases between the germline ends. Germline assignment: CDR1 MNHEY and CDR2 SMNVEV (reference sequence).

This sequence joins TRBV6-2 or TRBV6-3 and TRBJ2-1; 11 nucleotides match TRBD2. The V and J ends lost 5 bases and 5 bases, in that order; junction bases with no gene match: 5. Germline values: CDR1 MNHEY, CDR2 SVGEGT. This CDR3 region has 15 residues. The CDR3 sequence: CASSTSGRSHNEQFF. The CDR3 nucleotides are TGTGCCAGCAGTACTAGCGGGAGATCTCACAATGAGCAGTTCTTC.

This clone was counted a few times. The gene calls are TRBV6-6 and TRBJ1-3; D might be TRBD1 (6 bases). The CDR3 consists of 16 residues. The V end lost 7 bases, the J end lost 3 bases, and 19 bases lay between the germline ends. Germline V gene sequence: CDR1 MNHNY, CDR2 SVGAGI (reference sequence). The CDR3 DNA is TGTGCCAGCACCAACAGCCTTAGGGGGTTTGGAAACACCATATATTTT. Translated, it gives CASTNSLRGFGNTIYF.

The chain uses TRBV5-1 and TRBJ1-1, with TRBD1 as a possible D gene (5 bases). This CDR3 has 15 amino acids. CDR1 SGHRS and CDR2 YFSETQ come from the germline V gene. The V end lost 0 bases, the J end lost 1 base, and 10 bases lay between the germline ends. CDR3 DNA: TGCGCCAGCAGCTTGGAAGGGGCCTCGAACACTGAAGCTTTCTTT. Encoded protein: CASSLEGASNTEAFF. Together with reference TRBV5-1 and TRBJ1-1, the CDR3 gives the full variable domain: KAGVTQTPRYLIKTRGQQVTLSCSPISGHRSVSWYQQTPGQGLQFLFEYFSETQRNKGNFPGRFSGRQFSNSRSEMNVSTLELGDSALYLCASSLEGASNTEAFFGQGTRLTVV.

The chain recombines TRBV10-1 with TRBJ2-7; 7 positions agree with TRBD2. Trimming took 6 bases from V and 7 from J; bases not matched to a gene: 6. The length of the CDR3 is 12 residues. Germline assignment: CDR1 WNHNN and CDR2 SYGVQD (reference sequence). The CDR3 DNA reads TGCGCCAGCAGCGGACTAGTGGGTGAGCAGTACTTC. Protein: CASSGLVGEQYF.

This chain uses TRBV9 with TRBJ2-3; D not resolved. The CDR3 is 15 residues long. The germline V gene encodes CDR1 SGDLS and CDR2 YYNGEE. Between the trimmed V and J ends, which lost 0 bases and 4 bases, there was a span of 12 bases. The CDR3 loop reads CASSVAGRGPDTQYF. The CDR3 DNA sequence: TGTGCCAGCAGCGTAGCGGGTAGAGGTCCAGATACGCAGTATTTT.

This rearrangement joins TRBV9 to TRBJ2-1; TRBD2 is a possible D gene (5 bases). Trimming removed 4 bases from V and 8 bases from J, with 22 bases in between. The CDR3 has 16 amino acids. In germline, CDR1 is SGDLS, CDR2 YYNGEE. The CDR3 sequence is CASSLSRGMGMDEQFF. The CDR3 nucleotides read TGTGCCAGCAGCCTCTCCCGGGGTATGGGGATGGATGAGCAGTTCTTC.

The chain combines TRBV5-1 with TRBJ1-6; TRBD1 is a possible D gene (5 bases). This CDR3 contains 15 residues. CDR1 and CDR2 from the germline V gene are SGHRS and YFSETQ. V gave up 0 bases and J gave up 10 bases, with 14 bases separating them. Here the CDR3 reads CASSLDAGIGSPLHF. CDR3 bases: TGCGCCAGCAGCTTGGATGCAGGGATTGGGTCACCCCTCCACTTT.

The CDR3 nucleotides read TGTGCCAGCAGCGCCCGACTAGCGGGGGAAGATACGCAGTATTTT. The encoded protein is CASSARLAGEDTQYF. This chain links TRBV2 with TRBJ2-3, with 12 bases that match TRBD2. The CDR3 extends over 15 amino acids. V trimming: 6 bases; J trimming: 5 bases; junction bases outside the gene matches: 6. Germline values: CDR1 SNHLY, CDR2 FYNNEI.

This chain uses TRBV7-2 with TRBJ2-7, with 10 bases aligning to TRBD2. This CDR3 spans 16 amino acids. V lost 2 bases and J lost 1; bases outside the gene matches: 5. Germline CDR1 SGHTA, CDR2 FQGNSA. The CDR3 DNA sequence: TGTGCCAGCAGCTTATATAGCGGGGGGTTTTCCTACGAGCAGTACTTC. It translates to CASSLYSGGFSYEQYF.

This clone was seen a handful of times. This sequence joins TRBV6-5 and TRBJ1-1; 9 nucleotides agree with TRBD1. Losses at the gene ends were 7 bases for V and 3 bases for J; bases not matched to a gene: 9. Germline V gene lookup returns CDR1 MNHEY and CDR2 SVGAGI. There are 15 residues in the CDR3. This chain's CDR3 is CASNTGGAWDTEAFF. The DNA for the CDR3 is TGTGCCAGCAATACAGGGGGCGCCTGGGACACTGAAGCTTTCTTT.

Only one count was recorded for this clone. The chain is built from TRBV6-1 and TRBJ1-2, with no clear D. This CDR3 contains 14 residues. Trimming cost V 2 bases and J 4 bases, with 11 bases left between them. CDR1 is MNHNS and CDR2 is SASEGT in the germline V gene. This CDR3 reads CASSEIEGGYGYTF. CDR3 DNA sequence: TGTGCCAGCAGTGAAATCGAGGGTGGCTATGGCTACACCTTC.

This clone was picked up one time. This rearrangement joins TRBV6-5 to TRBJ1-4; D remains ambiguous. Looked up from germline, CDR1 is MNHEY and CDR2 is SVGAGI. The CDR3 is made up of 13 amino acids. Trimming pared 2 bases from V and 5 bases from J, leaving 6 bases between. As DNA, the CDR3 is TGTGCCAGCAGTTACAGCTCCAATGAAAAACTGTTTTTT. Translation gives CASSYSSNEKLFF.

This clone occurred once. The chain links TRBV2 to TRBJ2-3; D may be TRBD1 (5 bases). CDR1 is SNHLY, CDR2 FYNNEI, per germline. This CDR3 comprises 15 residues. V lost 5 bases to trimming and J lost 4 bases, with 16 bases between them. The CDR3 is CASSWMGPRPDTQYF. In DNA, the CDR3 is TGTGCCAGCAGTTGGATGGGGCCTCGTCCAGATACGCAGTATTTT. Looking up the rest from reference TRBV2 and TRBJ2-3 gives the full variable domain: EPEVTQTPSHQVTQMGQEVILRCVPISNHLYFYWYRQILGQKVEFLVSFYNNEISEKSEIFDDQFSVERPDGSNFTLKIRSTKLEDSAMYFCASSWMGPRPDTQYFGPGTRLTVL.

The chain combines TRBV5-1 with TRBJ2-6; perhaps TRBD1 as D (5 bases). There are 16 residues in the CDR3. V lost 3 bases and J 4 bases, leaving 14 bases between the germline ends. The germline CDR1 and CDR2 sequences are SGHRS and YFSETQ. The CDR3, as DNA: TGCGCCAGCAGCTCTCAGGGTCAGGGAGGGGCCAACGTCCTGACTTTC. This encodes CASSSQGQGGANVLTF.

This chain uses TRBV6-5 with TRBJ2-7; D is perhaps TRBD1 (6 bases). Germline-derived CDR1 and CDR2 are MNHEY and SVGAGI. V was shortened by 6 bases and J by 0 bases, with 12 bases between the two germline ends. The CDR3 length is 14 residues. The CDR3 DNA is TGTGCCAGCAGAAAAACAGGGAGCTCCTACGAGCAGTACGTC. Its translation is CASRKTGSSYEQYV.

The chain has TRBV5-1 and TRBJ1-4; D is ambiguous. The V and J ends lost 4 bases and 3 bases respectively, with 7 bases between them. The length of the CDR3 is 13 residues. Germline CDR1 and CDR2: SGHRS and YFSETQ. The chain's CDR3 is CASSPSPNEKLFF. The CDR3 DNA sequence: TGCGCCAGCAGCCCTTCCCCTAATGAAAAACTGTTTTTT.

This sequence joins TRBV18 and TRBJ1-1; TRBD1 matches at 8 bases. The germline V gene encodes CDR1 KGHSH and CDR2 LQKENI. The CDR3 is made up of 13 amino acids. V was pared by 3 bases and J by 11 bases, with 8 bases of the junction left unmatched. This CDR3 is CASSPEDRAIAFF. The CDR3 DNA is TGTGCCAGCTCACCCGAGGACAGGGCCATTGCTTTCTTT.

The V and J genes are TRBV19 and TRBJ1-2, with 8 bases fitting TRBD1. The trim removed 6 bases at V and 0 bases at J, leaving 12 bases unmatched. The CDR3 is 17 amino acids. The germline gives CDR1 LNHDA, CDR2 SQIVND (reference sequence). The CDR3 reads CASSPGQGKGANYGYTF. In nucleotides, the CDR3 is TGTGCCAGTAGCCCCGGACAGGGAAAGGGGGCTAACTATGGCTACACCTTC.

The chain is built from TRBV5-1 and TRBJ2-2; 9 bases agree with TRBD2. The CDR3 spans 15 residues. From germline, CDR1 is SGHRS and CDR2 YFSETQ. V lost 2 bases and J lost 7; bases outside the gene matches: 6. The CDR3 protein is CASSFLAGSSGELFF. CDR3 bases: TGCGCCAGCAGCTTTCTAGCGGGGTCTAGCGGGGAGCTGTTTTTT.